This T cell receptor beta chain was retrieved from a study of spatial heterogeneity in lung cancer. The wider study: The count of detected beta-chain sequences consistently exceeded that of alpha-chain sequences.

Time point indicated: sample taken at primary tumor resection. Tumor, nontumor lung or frozen PBMC supplied whole RNA that was sequenced unsorted. 72 TRACERx patients with early, untreated non-small cell lung cancer donated samples. Germline CDR1 MNHEY, CDR2 SVGEGT. The CDR3 consists of 16 residues. Losses at the gene ends were 6 bases for V and 1 base for J; bases not matched to a gene: 8. Study-level findings and limits: Blood contained ubiquitous expanded tumor TCRs more at resection than at follow-up.

TCRdb re-called the 5' RACE reads through MiXCR, storing one row per CDR3 protein. The data hold 17,000 or so distinct CDR3 sequences, with roughly a fifth observed a single time. This clonotype appeared a few times. Antigen unknown. This receptor was obtained from a female donor with early-stage non-small cell lung cancer. The chain employs TRBV6-2 or TRBV6-3 and TRBJ1-1; 10 bases match TRBD1. This specimen consisted of PBMCs, obtained at surgery. The CDR3 nucleotides read TGTGCCAGCAGACCCAGGAGGACAGGGGGGAACACTGAAGCTTTCTTT. Amino acid sequence: CASRPRRTGGNTEAFF.